Listed below are T cell receptor beta chains from one sample, sequenced in a study of monozygotic twins with inflammatory bowel disease. For each CDR3 protein, TCRdb gives one entry from its re-call of the 5' RACE reads, without DNA. Seen in this sample are 300,000 to 400,000 distinct CDR3 sequences; the ten most common clones hold 2% to 2.5%. The sample consisted of blood. The origin of the receptors is a human donor with ulcerative colitis or Crohn's disease, or a healthy co-twin of an affected twin (not recorded which). The CDR3 runs from the conserved cysteine through the conserved F or W.

cdr3_length,v_call,j_call,cdr3_aa
12,TRBV2,TRBJ1-4,CASSPGQEKLFF
15,TRBV28,TRBJ2-1,CASSWGGTSYNEQFF
15,TRBV15,TRBJ1-4,CATSREGKSDGKLFF
14,TRBV10-3,TRBJ1-5,CAISPTGGDQPQHF
15,TRBV6-1,TRBJ1-1,CASSDPSRGITEAFF
14,TRBV7-2,TRBJ1-1,CASSLMWTNTEAFF
15,TRBV7-2,TRBJ2-7,CASSFLDRGHYEQYF
11,TRBV7-9,TRBJ2-1,CASSYREEQFF
15,TRBV18,TRBJ1-2,CASSRETGTDYGYTF
16,TRBV30,TRBJ1-3,CAWSDPFGGAGNTIYF
15,TRBV20-1,TRBJ2-3,CSGYLAGGRADTQYF
15,TRBV10-3,TRBJ2-5,CAISETGLEGETQYF
13,TRBV20-1,TRBJ2-7,CSAKSGSSYEQYF
13,TRBV29-1,TRBJ1-2,CSGTGPANYGYTF
14,TRBV4-2,TRBJ2-2,CASSQGTATGELFF
14,TRBV4-1,TRBJ1-1,CASREGEVSTEAFF
14,TRBV20-1,TRBJ2-7,CSARWAGEGYEQYF
13,TRBV30,TRBJ1-2,CAGAGSTNYGYTF
15,TRBV27,TRBJ2-3,CASSRTGLTTDTQYF
14,TRBV2,TRBJ2-3,CASTTVTSTDTQYF
15,TRBV7-9,TRBJ2-7,CASSLRRDEAYEQYF
15,TRBV7-2,TRBJ2-1,CASRQDRGTYNEQFF
15,TRBV20-1,TRBJ1-2,CSALFQGSVSYGYTF
13,TRBV4-3,TRBJ2-7,CASSQATSGEQYF
17,TRBV7-9,TRBJ1-1,CASSLVSDRGSHTEAFF
12,TRBV28,TRBJ2-4,CASSNRDARRYF
15,TRBV20-1,TRBJ1-2,CSARKTGTPNYGYTF
13,TRBV15,TRBJ1-6,CATKDRASSPLHF
12,TRBV5-5,TRBJ2-5,CASSWKQETQYF
12,TRBV29-1,TRBJ2-5,CSVEGEVETQYF
18,TRBV5-4,TRBJ2-3,CASSPGRELGHYTDTQYF
13,TRBV6-5,TRBJ2-2,CASSLGASGELFF
12,TRBV20-1,TRBJ2-1,CSPRTGGHEQFF
18,TRBV13,TRBJ2-1,CASSLEGLAGLSYNEQFF
12,TRBV30,TRBJ2-1,CAWSVNQNEQFF
14,TRBV5-1,TRBJ2-7,CASSLDRGPNEQYF
15,TRBV5-6,TRBJ2-3,CASSLIGLEGDTQYF
14,TRBV27,TRBJ1-6,CASRTGADNSPLHF
15,TRBV20-1,TRBJ2-7,CSARDHLNRPYEQYF
14,TRBV12-3/TRBV12-4,TRBJ1-1,CASIAGGRYTEAFF
13,TRBV27,TRBJ1-1,CASSRPGPGEAFF
15,TRBV27,TRBJ1-1,CASSRRQLMNTEAFF
13,TRBV12-3/TRBV12-4,TRBJ2-1,CASTRDYHNEQFF
15,TRBV18,TRBJ1-6,CASSPGQGMGSPLHF
17,TRBV7-8,TRBJ2-3,CASSLHRIAERTDTQYF
15,TRBV7-8,TRBJ2-3,CASSLASGRADTQYF
13,TRBV20-1,TRBJ2-2,CSADRGNTGELFF
14,TRBV27,TRBJ2-7,CASRPGDRFHEQYF
13,TRBV7-8,TRBJ2-5,CASSVTLQETQYF
13,TRBV7-2,TRBJ2-3,CASSLGQGDTQYF
14,TRBV30,TRBJ1-4,CAWSGDGSRGKLFF
15,TRBV7-2,TRBJ2-3,CASRPGGRATDTQYF
17,TRBV4-1,TRBJ1-5,CASSQDPVGGSNQPQHF
15,TRBV20-1,TRBJ2-7,CSAQVGERGSYEQYF
13,TRBV5-5,TRBJ2-1,CASSLDRANEQFF
19,TRBV12-3/TRBV12-4,TRBJ2-2,CASSFSGKGLTANTGELFF
18,TRBV29-1,TRBJ2-1,CSVAPGERALVFYNEQFF
14,TRBV5-6,TRBJ2-7,CASSVRGGEYEQYF
15,TRBV20-1,TRBJ2-1,CSARVASGVYNEQFF